The TCR beta chain under discussion was sequenced for a study of tumor and adjacent non-tumor tissue in lung cancer. No cell sorting was done before RNA was extracted from the tissue. Distant lung tissue was collected more than 3 cm away from the tumor edge. V dropped 0 bases and J dropped 6 bases, with 11 bases sitting between them. The CDR3 is 13 amino acids. Germline V gene sequence: CDR1 GTSNPN, CDR2 SVGIG (reference sequence). This clonotype has a count of ten or more. Antigen: not known. The study's findings and limits: Significantly higher TCR diversity was found in tumor than normal lung. In normal lung, the top 100 clones were significantly more dominant than in tumor.

TCRbeta libraries were built with three rounds of nested PCR, modified from ARM-PCR. TCRdb re-called the multiplex PCR reads through MiXCR, storing one row per CDR3 protein. The table records over 100,000 distinct CDR3 sequences, 62% of them present only once. V usage is TRBV30 and J usage is TRBJ1-2, with D possibly matching TRBD1 (6 bases). Sequencing was done on a sample of distant non-tumor lung tissue. The clonotype originates from a man aged 55 to 70 with non-small cell lung cancer. The CDR3 region is CAWSVGGGNGYTF. In DNA, the CDR3 is TGTGCCTGGAGTGTAGGGGGAGGGAATGGCTACACCTTC.